This T cell receptor beta chain was sequenced during a study of blood T cell repertoires in COVID-19. The CDR3 is 15 amino acids. Trimming cost V 5 bases and J 3 bases; bases outside gene matches: 4. Germline V gene data show CDR1 as MNHEY and CDR2 as SVGAGI. Profiled with immunoSEQ multiplex PCR; TCRdb holds only in-frame clones, not every one. The sample records some 120,000 clones, around four fifths being singletons. This TCR derives from a man between 65 and 85 years old with acute or convalescent COVID-19. This chain uses TRBV6-5 with TRBJ2-1; 10 positions match TRBD1. Sequencing input: peripheral blood. CDR3 coding DNA: TGTGCCAGCAGTCCGGGACAGGGGATCTACAATGAGCAGTTCTTC. Protein: CASSPGQGIYNEQFF.